The 29 T cell receptor beta chains reported below all come from one sample, sequenced in a study of T cell repertoires in cytomegalovirus infection. One entry per CDR3 protein results from TCRdb running MiXCR on the reads. The top ten clones hold 10% to 15% of a sample with 300,000 or so distinct CDR3 sequences, about 25% of them seen once. These TCRs are of unknown antigen specificity. Sequences were derived from cultured PBMCs, sampled from culture after CMV antigen stimulation. The receptor source for this set is a human donor in good health (CMV status not recorded). Some clones in this sample may be carry-over from other donors' samples.

This clonotype was seen only a few times. The V gene is TRBV5-6, the J gene TRBJ2-3, with 7 bases identical to TRBD2. Germline trimming cut 0 bases from V and 3 bases from J; bases unmatched to any gene: 1. The germline V gene encodes CDR1 SGHDT and CDR2 YYEEEE. CDR3 length: 14 amino acids. CDR3 loop: CASSLDGRTDTQYF. CDR3 nucleotides: TGTGCCAGCAGCTTGGACGGGAGGACAGATACGCAGTATTTT.

This clonotype has only one observation. The chain employs TRBV7-9 and TRBJ2-5; possibly TRBD2 for D (5 bases). The CDR3 contains 15 residues. V lost 0 bases and J lost 5, with 13 bases in between. CDR1 is SEHNR and CDR2 is FQNEAQ in the germline V gene (reference sequence). The CDR3 sequence is CASSLADGIGETQYF. Written as DNA, the CDR3 is TGTGCCAGCAGCTTAGCGGACGGGATAGGGGAGACCCAGTACTTC. Drawing the rest from reference TRBV7-9 and TRBJ2-5, the complete variable domain is DTGVSQNPRHKITKRGQNVTFRCDPISEHNRLYWYRQTLGQGPEFLTYFQNEAQLEKSRLLSDRFSAERPKGSFSTLEIQRTEQGDSAMYLCASSLADGIGETQYFGPGTRLLVL.

Only a few counts were recorded for this clonotype. This chain links TRBV27 with TRBJ1-5; tentatively, D is TRBD1 (5 bases). Germline V gives CDR1 MNHEY, CDR2 SMNVEV (reference sequence). CDR3 length: 14 residues. The germline V and J ends were trimmed by 0 bases and 5 bases, with 8 bases remaining between them. The CDR3 protein is CASSLSGGDQPQHF. CDR3 sequence (DNA): TGTGCCAGCAGTTTATCTGGGGGGGATCAGCCCCAGCATTTT.

The chain recombines TRBV15 with TRBJ2-7; the match to TRBD1 covers 8 bases. Per the germline V gene, CDR1 is LNHNV and CDR2 is YYDKDF (reference sequence). The ends lost 1 base at V and 2 bases at J; junction bases unmatched: 4. The CDR3 covers 15 residues. This CDR3 is CATSRGGQGTYEQYF. DNA for the CDR3: TGTGCCACCAGCAGAGGTGGACAGGGCACCTACGAGCAGTACTTC. Full variable domain (rest looked up from reference TRBV15 and TRBJ2-7): DAMVIQNPRYQVTQFGKPVTLSCSQTLNHNVMYWYQQKSSQAPKLLFHYYDKDFNNEADTPDNFQSRRPNTSFCFLDIRSPGLGDTAMYLCATSRGGQGTYEQYFGPGTRLTVT.

This clonotype was found a few times. The chain has TRBV25-1 and TRBJ2-2, with a weak D call TRBD2 (5 bases). This CDR3 spans 18 amino acids. V lost 2 bases, J lost 2 bases, and 18 bases lay in between. Germline V lookup: CDR1 MGHDK, CDR2 SYGVNS. CDR3 coding DNA: TGTGCCAGCAGTGAAAGGGCGGGCCACGGCCTTAACACCGGGGAGCTGTTTTTT. Translation gives CASSERAGHGLNTGELFF.

This clonotype was counted a few times. The chain combines TRBV7-6 with TRBJ1-6, with D possibly TRBD1 on 5 matching bases. Trimming pared 5 bases from V and 11 bases from J, leaving 13 bases between. The CDR3 contains 13 residues. Germline V gene data show CDR1 as SGHVS and CDR2 as FNYEAQ. The CDR3 spells CASSKMAGAPLHF. CDR3 in DNA: TGTGCCAGCAGCAAGATGGCGGGGGCACCCCTCCACTTT.

The V and J genes are TRBV20-1 and TRBJ2-1; 9 nucleotides match TRBD2. This CDR3 has 14 residues. Trimming removed 6 bases from V and 4 bases from J; junction bases left unmatched: 7. The germline V gene has CDR1 DFQATT and CDR2 SNEGSKA (reference sequence). This chain's CDR3 is CSARRLAEYNEQFF. As DNA, the CDR3 is TGCAGTGCGAGAAGACTAGCGGAGTACAATGAGCAGTTCTTC.

This clonotype was detected many times. The chain carries TRBV5-5 and TRBJ2-3, with 8 bases aligning to TRBD1. This CDR3 spans 13 amino acids. Germline lookup yields CDR1 SGHKS and CDR2 YYEKEE (reference sequence). Germline trimming cut 3 bases from V and 4 bases from J; bases unmatched to any gene: 1. For the CDR3, the DNA is TGTGCCAGCAGCTGGACAGGGTCAGATACGCAGTATTTT. Its translation: CASSWTGSDTQYF.

This clonotype was seen at least ten times. This chain links TRBV7-9 with TRBJ1-2; D uncertain. Germline V gene sequence: CDR1 SEHNR, CDR2 FQNEAQ (reference sequence). V lost 5 bases, J lost 5 bases, and 21 bases lay in between. This CDR3 is 16 amino acids long. CDR3 loop: CASSQRTTESVYGYTF. CDR3 DNA: TGTGCCAGCAGCCAGAGAACAACCGAGAGTGTTTATGGCTACACCTTC.

The chain has TRBV24-1 and TRBJ1-5, with D possibly being TRBD1 (5 bases). The CDR3 loop spans 16 amino acids. V lost 4 bases and J lost 5, with 17 bases in between. CDR1 and CDR2 from the germline V gene are KGHDR and SFDVKD. The chain's CDR3 is CATSDSRDLTYQPQHF. CDR3 bases: TGTGCCACCAGTGACTCCCGGGACCTTACTTATCAGCCCCAGCATTTT.

This clonotype was picked up a small number of times. This sequence joins TRBV12-3 or TRBV12-4 and TRBJ1-4; D is unclear. V was pared by 3 bases and J by 5 bases, with 10 bases between. The CDR3 has 14 amino acids. The CDR3 region is CASSFSGHNEKLFF. CDR3 sequence (DNA): TGTGCCAGCAGTTTTTCGGGTCACAATGAAAAACTGTTTTTT.

This rearrangement joins TRBV5-1 to TRBJ1-1; maybe TRBD1 (5 bases). Per germline, CDR1 SGHRS and CDR2 YFSETQ. The V end lost 1 base, the J end lost 3 bases, and 19 bases lay between the germline ends. This CDR3 is 17 amino acids long. The chain's CDR3 is CASSLPVGRGRDTEAFF. CDR3 DNA: TGCGCCAGCAGCTTGCCCGTGGGACGTGGGCGGGACACTGAAGCTTTCTTT.

The rearrangement joins TRBV6-4 to TRBJ2-7; D might be TRBD1 (6 bases). The CDR3 is 14 residues long. Trimming left V 9 bases short and J 1 base short, with 16 bases between. Germline V gene sequence: CDR1 MRHNA, CDR2 SNTAGT. CDR3 region: CASKTGTLSYEQYF. In DNA, the CDR3 is TGTGCCAGTAAAACCGGGACACTATCCTACGAGCAGTACTTC.

This clonotype was observed many times. V usage is TRBV7-2 and J usage is TRBJ2-1; no reliable D call. Trimming took 5 bases from V and 8 from J, leaving 7 bases between them. The germline V gene has CDR1 SGHTA and CDR2 FQGNSA. CDR3 length equals 11 residues. The CDR3 DNA is TGTGCCAGCAGCGTCTTATATGAGCAGTTCTTC. It encodes CASSVLYEQFF.

This clonotype was seen a handful of times. The chain recombines TRBV20-1 with TRBJ1-2, with a weak D call TRBD1 (5 bases). CDR1 and CDR2 (germline): DFQATT, SNEGSKA (reference sequence). V shed 2 bases and J shed 10 bases, with 14 bases lying between them. The CDR3 covers 12 residues. In nucleotides, the CDR3 is TGCAGTGCTAGACTTTTCGGCAGGGACTACACCTTC. Translation: CSARLFGRDYTF.

The chain couples TRBV27 to TRBJ2-5; weak D call: TRBD2 (6 bases). The ends were cut back, 5 bases at V and 7 bases at J, with 14 bases in the middle. CDR1 and CDR2 (germline): MNHEY, SMNVEV (reference sequence). This CDR3 has 13 amino acids. The CDR3: CASSPSTSGTQYF. CDR3 coding DNA: TGTGCCAGCAGTCCGTCGACTAGTGGGACCCAGTACTTC.

The chain is built from TRBV29-1 and TRBJ2-1; D is possibly TRBD1 (5 bases). The CDR3 totals 15 residues. The germline gives CDR1 SQVTM, CDR2 ANQGSEA. V lost 6 bases to trimming and J lost 10 bases, with 25 bases between them. CDR3 in amino acids: CSVLQRIRDFREQFF. The CDR3 DNA reads as TGCAGCGTCCTGCAACGGATCAGGGATTTCCGGGAGCAGTTCTTC.

This clonotype was seen a handful of times. This chain connects TRBV28 to TRBJ1-3, with D perhaps matching TRBD1 (6 bases). The CDR3 totals 14 residues. The germline V and J ends were trimmed by 6 bases and 4 bases, with 13 bases remaining between them. Per the germline V gene, CDR1 is MDHEN and CDR2 is SYDVKM. This chain's CDR3 is CASRLGGAGNTIYF. CDR3 nucleotide sequence: TGTGCCAGCAGGCTCGGGGGGGCAGGAAACACCATATATTTT.

In its sample, this clonotype was seen many times. The chain uses TRBV7-2 and TRBJ2-1; no firm D call. This CDR3 has 12 amino acids. Trimming shortened V by 5 bases and J by 3 bases, and 5 bases separated the two germline ends. CDR1 is SGHTA, CDR2 FQGNSA, per germline. CDR3 in amino acids: CASSPYYNEQFF. The CDR3, as DNA: TGTGCCAGCAGCCCGTACTACAATGAGCAGTTCTTC.

The V gene is TRBV6-6, the J gene TRBJ2-3, with D possibly being TRBD1 (5 bases). Germline lookup yields CDR1 MNHNY and CDR2 SVGAGI (reference sequence). V shed 2 bases and J shed 4 bases, with 19 bases lying between them. The CDR3 covers 17 residues. CDR3 coding DNA: TGTGCCAGCAGTTACCCTCGACAGTTCCCGGCCTCAGATACGCAGTATTTT. Translated, it gives CASSYPRQFPASDTQYF.

This rearrangement joins TRBV7-2 to TRBJ2-3; no reliable D call. Per the germline V gene, CDR1 is SGHTA and CDR2 is FQGNSA. The CDR3 loop spans 13 amino acids. Trimming removed 5 bases from V and 0 bases from J, with 6 bases in between. CDR3 nucleotides: TGTGCCAGCAGCCCGGTTAGCACAGATACGCAGTATTTT. Protein product: CASSPVSTDTQYF.

The chain employs TRBV12-3 or TRBV12-4 and TRBJ1-4, with 8 bases lining up with TRBD1. J was trimmed by 1 base and V by 6 bases; bases with no gene match: 1. This CDR3 is 14 amino acids long. CDR3 residues: CASSTGGTNEKLFF. CDR3 bases: TGTGCCAGCAGCACAGGGGGAACTAATGAAAAACTGTTTTTT.

This clonotype was counted at least ten times. This chain joins TRBV11-2 and TRBJ2-1; TRBD2 matches 10 bases. V shed 2 bases, J shed 1 base, and the junction held 2 bases outside the gene matches. The CDR3 runs to 16 residues. Germline V gene sequence: CDR1 SGHAT, CDR2 FQNNGV. The CDR3 loop reads CASSLRLAGSYNEQFF. For the CDR3, the DNA is TGTGCCAGCAGCTTAAGACTAGCGGGTTCCTACAATGAGCAGTTCTTC.

The rearrangement joins TRBV5-8 to TRBJ1-2, with a possible D match to TRBD1 (5 bases). Germline lookup yields CDR1 SGHTS and CDR2 YDEGEE. This CDR3 region has 16 residues. The V end lost 2 bases, the J end lost 8 bases, and 22 bases lay between the germline ends. The CDR3 DNA reads as TGTGCCAGCAGCTTATTAACCATCCGGGACGGCGAGGGCTACACCTTC. Amino acids: CASSLLTIRDGEGYTF.

This chain connects TRBV6-1 to TRBJ2-1; 8 bases align to TRBD2. The V and J ends lost 6 bases and 5 bases, in that order; junction bases with no gene match: 6. CDR3 size: 14 residues. Germline CDR1 MNHNS, CDR2 SASEGT. CDR3 DNA sequence: TGTGCCAGCAGCCACGGGACTAGTAACAATGAGCAGTTCTTC. This gives the protein CASSHGTSNNEQFF.

This clonotype came up many times. V usage is TRBV7-2 and J usage is TRBJ2-1, with TRBD2 identical over 14 bases. CDR1 is SGHTA, CDR2 FQGNSA, per germline. CDR3 length equals 20 residues. The junction had 12 bases not matched to a gene; V was cut back by 5 bases and J by 0 bases. The CDR3 DNA reads as TGTGCCAGCAGCCCCAGGACTAGCGGGAGGATTCCCAGCTCCTACAATGAGCAGTTCTTC. Translating it yields CASSPRTSGRIPSSYNEQFF.

This clonotype was observed a handful of times. J is TRBJ2-5 and V is TRBV11-2, with D tentatively TRBD1 or TRBD2 (5 bases each). This CDR3 contains 15 residues. Germline V gene sequence: CDR1 SGHAT, CDR2 FQNNGV. V lost 5 bases, J lost 0 bases, and 13 bases lay in between. CDR3 DNA: TGTGCCAGCAGCCCTCTCGGGGCGTACCAAGAGACCCAGTACTTC. It translates to CASSPLGAYQETQYF.

The sample holds a few counts of this clonotype. The CDR3: CSARVPGNEQFF. For the CDR3, the DNA is TGCAGTGCTAGAGTCCCTGGGAATGAGCAGTTCTTC. V and J are TRBV20-1 and TRBJ2-1; no clear D gene. This CDR3 region has 12 residues. The V gene's germline CDR1 is DFQATT and CDR2 SNEGSKA (reference sequence). Trimming removed 1 base at V and 7 bases at J, with 8 bases between.

This clonotype was picked up a small number of times. The chain recombines TRBV19 with TRBJ1-1, with D hard to call. Deletions cut 3 bases from V and 1 base from J, with 9 bases between. The germline V gene has CDR1 LNHDA and CDR2 SQIVND (reference sequence). The CDR3 loop spans 14 amino acids. DNA for the CDR3: TGTGCCAGTAGTATCAGTCAACGGAACACTGAAGCTTTCTTT. It codes for CASSISQRNTEAFF.